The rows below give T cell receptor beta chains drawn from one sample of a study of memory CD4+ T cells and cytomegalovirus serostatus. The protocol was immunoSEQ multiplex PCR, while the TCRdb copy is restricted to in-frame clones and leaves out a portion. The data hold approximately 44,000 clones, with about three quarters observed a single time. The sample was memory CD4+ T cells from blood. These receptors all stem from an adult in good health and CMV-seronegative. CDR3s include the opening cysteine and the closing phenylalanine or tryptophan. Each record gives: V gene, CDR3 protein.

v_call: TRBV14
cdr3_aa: CASSQGVFRGEAFF

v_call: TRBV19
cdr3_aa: CASSLDRQRPQHF

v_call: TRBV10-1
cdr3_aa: CASSEQASAYEQYF

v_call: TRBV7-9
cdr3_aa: CASTILMRETQYF

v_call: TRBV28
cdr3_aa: CASSSWTGTDTQYF

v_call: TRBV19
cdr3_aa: CASSHRDRALVGGNQPQHF

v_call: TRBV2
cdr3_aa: CASTQGRFAGELFF

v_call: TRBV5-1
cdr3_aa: CASSFGDSFNEQFF

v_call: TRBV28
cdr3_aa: CASSFQRGVGKPQHF

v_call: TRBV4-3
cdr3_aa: CASTEGWDRERGYTF